This T cell receptor beta chain was recovered during a study of naive and memory T cell subsets. The length of the CDR3 is 13 residues. Germline lookup yields CDR1 SNHLY and CDR2 FYNNEI. Trimming took 6 bases from V and 3 from J, leaving 11 bases between them. An oligonucleotide containing a UMI was ligated to the 3' end of TCR cDNA. RNA was extracted from under 3 ml of whole blood of healthy adults. Input was about 1 to 1,100 ng of DNase-treated total RNA without cell sorting. Ligated cDNA underwent four rounds of PCR with nested alpha and beta constant region primers and SP2. TCRdb redid the calling of the 5' RACE reads with MiXCR, one entry per CDR3 protein. The sample lists about 62,000 distinct CDR3 sequences, 6.5% to 9% seen once, with 15% to 20% in the top ten.

The source of this sequence is a female donor in good health. The rearrangement links TRBV2 to TRBJ1-1; D uncertain. The CDR3 loop is CASRDMADTEAFF. The CDR3 DNA follows: TGTGCCAGCAGGGATATGGCGGACACTGAAGCTTTCTTT.